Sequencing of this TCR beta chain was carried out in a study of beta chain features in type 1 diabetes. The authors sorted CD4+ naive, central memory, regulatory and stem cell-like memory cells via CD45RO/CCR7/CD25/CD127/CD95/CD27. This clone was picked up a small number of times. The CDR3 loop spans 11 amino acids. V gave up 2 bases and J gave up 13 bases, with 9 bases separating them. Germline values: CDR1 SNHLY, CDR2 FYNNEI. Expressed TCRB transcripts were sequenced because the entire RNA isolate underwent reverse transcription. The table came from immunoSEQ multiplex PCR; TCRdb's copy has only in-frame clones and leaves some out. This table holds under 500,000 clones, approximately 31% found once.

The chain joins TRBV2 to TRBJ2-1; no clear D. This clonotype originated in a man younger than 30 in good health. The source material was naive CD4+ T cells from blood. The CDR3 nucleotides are TGTGCCAGCAGTGAAACCAATTCCCAGTTCTTC. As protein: CASSETNSQFF.